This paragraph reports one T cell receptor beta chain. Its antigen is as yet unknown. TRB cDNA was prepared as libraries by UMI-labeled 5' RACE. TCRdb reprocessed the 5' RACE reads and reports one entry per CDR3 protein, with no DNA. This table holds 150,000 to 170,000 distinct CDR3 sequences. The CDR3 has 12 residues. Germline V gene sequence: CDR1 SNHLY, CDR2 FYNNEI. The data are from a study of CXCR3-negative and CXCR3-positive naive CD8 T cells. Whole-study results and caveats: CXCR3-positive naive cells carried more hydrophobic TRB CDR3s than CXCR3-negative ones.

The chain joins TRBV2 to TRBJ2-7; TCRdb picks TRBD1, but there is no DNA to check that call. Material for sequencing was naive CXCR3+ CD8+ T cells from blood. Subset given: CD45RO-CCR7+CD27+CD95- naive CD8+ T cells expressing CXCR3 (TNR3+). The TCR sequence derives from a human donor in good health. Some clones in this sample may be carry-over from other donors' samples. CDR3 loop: CAIRDRSYEQYF. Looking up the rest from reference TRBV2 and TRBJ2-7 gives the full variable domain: EPEVTQTPSHQVTQMGQEVILRCVPISNHLYFYWYRQILGQKVEFLVSFYNNEISEKSEIFDDQFSVERPDGSNFTLKIRSTKLEDSAMYFCAIRDRSYEQYFGPGTRLTVT.